This record concerns one T cell receptor (beta chain) sequence. Its antigen remains unidentified. This sample stems from a study of OX40 agonist ivuxolimab in advanced cancers. Turning to the study itself: Head and neck, renal cell, melanoma or hepatocellular carcinoma were the cancers that dose-escalation patients had. Study results and limitations: Clonal expansion by week 6 occurred in CD4+ and CD8+ blood T cells (at 0.1 to 3.0 mg/kg). Some patients without response likewise showed low normalized clonal expansion.

Trimming removed 0 bases at V and 6 bases at J, with 10 bases between. Germline V gives CDR1 LGHNT, CDR2 FRNRAP. CDR3 size: 14 residues. Data came from immunoSEQ multiplex PCR; TCRdb stores just in-frame clones and leaves some out. The repertoire holds roughly 81,000 clones, with 85% to 95% as singletons. The chain carries TRBV12-5 and TRBJ2-3; perhaps TRBD1 as D (6 bases). The clonotype was recovered from an adult with an advanced solid tumor such as melanoma, head and neck, liver or kidney cancer. Material: CD4+ or CD8+ T cells sorted from blood, obtained in a trial of the OX40 agonist ivuxolimab. CDR3 coding DNA: TGTGCTAGTGGTTTGGTTTCCCAGGGGGATACGCAGTATTTT. Translation: CASGLVSQGDTQYF.